The clone carrying this T cell receptor beta chain was recorded only once. The antigen is unknown. From the 5' RACE reads, TCRdb called clonotypes with MiXCR, one entry per CDR3 protein. Of approximately 300,000 distinct CDR3 sequences listed, about 16% are singletons. The germline V gene encodes CDR1 MGHRA and CDR2 YSYEKL. This CDR3 is built from 16 residues. V trimming: 4 bases; J trimming: 2 bases; junction bases outside the gene matches: 6. This sample was taken from a study of T-cell memory formation after mild COVID-19. Study-wide results and caveats: The study found balanced CD4/CD8 in clones contracting day 15 to 85 and a CD4+ lean in later expanders.

V usage is TRBV4-1 and J usage is TRBJ1-3, with TRBD1 matching 9 bases. The sequenced material came from PBMCs or a T cell subset sorted from them (not recorded which). The TCR sequence derives from a man between 18 and 29 years old who had mild COVID-19 (a few samples of this study predate the infection). Cell type and time point are not known. The CDR3 DNA is TGCGCCAGCAGCCGTCAGACAGGGGGAACTGGAAACACCATATATTTT. This sequence encodes CASSRQTGGTGNTIYF.